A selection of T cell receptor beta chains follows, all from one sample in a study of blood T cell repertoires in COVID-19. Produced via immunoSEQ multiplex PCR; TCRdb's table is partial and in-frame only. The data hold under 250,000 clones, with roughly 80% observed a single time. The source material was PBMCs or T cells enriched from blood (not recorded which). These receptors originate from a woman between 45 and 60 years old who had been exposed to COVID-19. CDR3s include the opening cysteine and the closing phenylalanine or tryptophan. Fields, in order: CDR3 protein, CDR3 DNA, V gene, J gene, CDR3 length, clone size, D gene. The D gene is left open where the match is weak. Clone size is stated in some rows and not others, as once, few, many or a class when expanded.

cdr3_aa: CASSSGGASMGYEQYF; cdr3_nt: TGCGCCAGCAGCTCCGGGGGGGCCTCCATGGGCTACGAGCAGTACTTC; v_call: TRBV5-1; j_call: TRBJ2-7; cdr3_length: 16; clone_size: -; d_call: TRBD2
cdr3_aa: CASRGSPLIYGYTF; cdr3_nt: TGTGCCTCCAGAGGTAGCCCTTTAATCTATGGCTACACCTTC; v_call: TRBV2; j_call: TRBJ1-2; cdr3_length: 14; clone_size: -; d_call: -
cdr3_aa: CAIMAGGSYNEQFF; cdr3_nt: TGTGCCATCATGGCCGGGGGCTCCTACAATGAGCAGTTCTTC; v_call: TRBV10-3; j_call: TRBJ2-1; cdr3_length: 14; clone_size: -; d_call: -
cdr3_aa: CASSLASGISYNEQFF; cdr3_nt: TGCGCCAGCAGCTTGGCTAGCGGGATCTCCTACAATGAGCAGTTCTTC; v_call: TRBV5-1; j_call: TRBJ2-1; cdr3_length: 16; clone_size: -; d_call: TRBD2
cdr3_aa: CASSLPGEEDTQYF; cdr3_nt: TGTGCCAGCAGTTTGCCCGGGGAGGAGGATACGCAGTATTTT; v_call: TRBV28; j_call: TRBJ2-3; cdr3_length: 14; clone_size: -; d_call: -
cdr3_aa: CASSFGTARGNEQYF; cdr3_nt: TGTGCCAGCAGTTTCGGGACTGCCAGAGGGAACGAGCAGTACTTC; v_call: TRBV6-2/TRBV6-3; j_call: TRBJ2-7; cdr3_length: 15; clone_size: -; d_call: -
cdr3_aa: CASKDEAGGIKTQYF; cdr3_nt: TGTGCCAGTAAGGATGAAGCGGGGGGGATCAAGACCCAGTACTTC; v_call: TRBV19; j_call: TRBJ2-5; cdr3_length: 15; clone_size: -; d_call: TRBD2
cdr3_aa: CASSLRSLASDTQYF; cdr3_nt: TGTGCCAGCAGTTTACGGTCCCTAGCTTCAGATACGCAGTATTTT; v_call: TRBV27; j_call: TRBJ2-3; cdr3_length: 15; clone_size: -; d_call: -
cdr3_aa: CASSRGSINTEAFF; cdr3_nt: TGTGCCAGCAGCAGGGGCAGCATCAACACTGAAGCTTTCTTT; v_call: TRBV9; j_call: TRBJ1-1; cdr3_length: 14; clone_size: -; d_call: -
cdr3_aa: CASSRDIGGSSYNSPLHF; cdr3_nt: TGTGCCAGCAGTAGGGATATCGGGGGGAGCTCCTATAATTCACCCCTCCACTTT; v_call: TRBV5-5; j_call: TRBJ1-6; cdr3_length: 18; clone_size: -; d_call: -
cdr3_aa: CASSRDRGNRDEQFF; cdr3_nt: TGTGCCAGCAGCCGGGACAGGGGGAATCGGGATGAGCAGTTCTTC; v_call: TRBV6-5; j_call: TRBJ2-1; cdr3_length: 15; clone_size: -; d_call: TRBD1
cdr3_aa: CASSLIGTGEETQYF; cdr3_nt: TGTGCCAGCAGCTTGATCGGGACAGGAGAAGAGACCCAGTACTTC; v_call: TRBV5-6; j_call: TRBJ2-5; cdr3_length: 15; clone_size: -; d_call: TRBD1
cdr3_aa: CASSYGPGGGYTF; cdr3_nt: TGTGCCAGCAGTTACGGCCCCGGCGGAGGCTACACCTTC; v_call: TRBV3-1/TRBV3-2; j_call: TRBJ1-2; cdr3_length: 13; clone_size: -; d_call: -
cdr3_aa: CASRSELDNQPQHF; cdr3_nt: TGTGCCAGTAGATCGGAGCTGGACAATCAGCCCCAGCATTTT; v_call: TRBV19; j_call: TRBJ1-5; cdr3_length: 14; clone_size: -; d_call: -
cdr3_aa: CASSLAVSGYTF; cdr3_nt: TGTGCCAGCAGTTTAGCTGTATCCGGCTACACCTTC; v_call: TRBV12-3/TRBV12-4; j_call: TRBJ1-2; cdr3_length: 12; clone_size: -; d_call: -
cdr3_aa: CSVEAAAGSPLHF; cdr3_nt: TGCAGCGTTGAGGCGGCGGCGGGTTCACCCCTCCACTTT; v_call: TRBV29-1; j_call: TRBJ1-6; cdr3_length: 13; clone_size: -; d_call: -
cdr3_aa: CASSLPGDEQYF; cdr3_nt: TGTGCCAGCAGCTTACCAGGCGACGAGCAGTACTTC; v_call: TRBV5-4; j_call: TRBJ2-7; cdr3_length: 12; clone_size: -; d_call: -
cdr3_aa: CASRRPGSGANVLTF; cdr3_nt: TGTGCCAGCAGACGTCCCGGCTCTGGGGCCAACGTCCTGACTTTC; v_call: TRBV7-2; j_call: TRBJ2-6; cdr3_length: 15; clone_size: -; d_call: -
cdr3_aa: CASSVAGGVGNTIYF; cdr3_nt: TGTGCCAGCAGCGTAGCTGGGGGGGTAGGAAACACCATATATTTT; v_call: TRBV9; j_call: TRBJ1-3; cdr3_length: 15; clone_size: -; d_call: -
cdr3_aa: CASSGSRGGKLFF; cdr3_nt: TGTGCCAGCAGTGGGAGCCGGGGGGGAAAACTGTTTTTT; v_call: TRBV25-1; j_call: TRBJ1-4; cdr3_length: 13; clone_size: -; d_call: -
cdr3_aa: CASSPGGNYGYTF; cdr3_nt: TGTGCCAGCTCACCGGGGGGGAACTATGGCTACACCTTC; v_call: TRBV18; j_call: TRBJ1-2; cdr3_length: 13; clone_size: -; d_call: -
cdr3_aa: CASSARVSTEAFF; cdr3_nt: TGTGCCAGCAGCGCGAGGGTTTCTACTGAAGCTTTCTTT; v_call: TRBV9; j_call: TRBJ1-1; cdr3_length: 13; clone_size: few; d_call: -
cdr3_aa: CAWKGGEGIGEKLFF; cdr3_nt: TGTGCCTGGAAAGGAGGTGAAGGGATTGGGGAAAAACTGTTTTTT; v_call: TRBV30; j_call: TRBJ1-4; cdr3_length: 15; clone_size: -; d_call: -
cdr3_aa: CSVVRGSSYNEQFF; cdr3_nt: TGCAGCGTTGTGAGGGGGAGCTCCTACAATGAGCAGTTCTTC; v_call: TRBV29-1; j_call: TRBJ2-1; cdr3_length: 14; clone_size: -; d_call: -
cdr3_aa: CASSYSRDGTPYGYTF; cdr3_nt: TGTGCCAGCAGTTACTCGAGGGACGGGACACCCTATGGCTACACCTTC; v_call: TRBV6-5; j_call: TRBJ1-2; cdr3_length: 16; clone_size: -; d_call: -
cdr3_aa: CASSIGRGQGPETQYF; cdr3_nt: TGTGCCAGTAGTATAGGTCGGGGACAGGGTCCGGAGACCCAGTACTTC; v_call: TRBV19; j_call: TRBJ2-5; cdr3_length: 16; clone_size: -; d_call: TRBD1
cdr3_aa: CASSSRPGSGGYTDTQYF; cdr3_nt: TGTGCCAGCAGTTCCCGCCCGGGTAGCGGGGGGTACACAGATACGCAGTATTTT; v_call: TRBV28; j_call: TRBJ2-3; cdr3_length: 18; clone_size: -; d_call: TRBD2
cdr3_aa: CASSLGGALTDTQYF; cdr3_nt: TGTGCCAGCAGCTTAGGCGGGGCCCTCACAGATACGCAGTATTTT; v_call: TRBV7-8; j_call: TRBJ2-3; cdr3_length: 15; clone_size: -; d_call: -
cdr3_aa: CASSQPRGTYNSPLHF; cdr3_nt: TGTGCCAGCAGCCAACCCAGGGGGACCTATAATTCACCCCTCCACTTT; v_call: TRBV4-2; j_call: TRBJ1-6; cdr3_length: 16; clone_size: -; d_call: TRBD1
cdr3_aa: CASRLQGTGELFF; cdr3_nt: TGTGCCAGCAGACTCCAGGGGACCGGGGAGCTGTTTTTT; v_call: TRBV2; j_call: TRBJ2-2; cdr3_length: 13; clone_size: -; d_call: -
cdr3_aa: CASSHRDYGYTF; cdr3_nt: TGTGCCAGCAGCCACAGGGACTATGGCTACACCTTC; v_call: TRBV12-3/TRBV12-4; j_call: TRBJ1-2; cdr3_length: 12; clone_size: -; d_call: -